The sequence of this TCR beta chain was determined in a study of blood T cell repertoires in COVID-19. At the level of the study: The United States, Italy and Spain were the sources of the acute and convalescent COVID-19 samples. Sources were T cells, B-cell-depleted T cells, or PBMCs; the material itself was cDNA or gDNA.

The germline gives CDR1 MNHEY, CDR2 SVGAGI. Trimming removed 8 bases at V and 3 bases at J, with 8 bases between. This CDR3 contains 11 residues. TCRdb's table, derived via immunoSEQ multiplex PCR, lists solely in-frame clones and lacks some. The table includes about 150,000 clones, roughly 85% detected once. This clonotype was obtained from a human donor in a cohort sampled during active COVID-19. The sample was peripheral blood. This chain links TRBV6-5 with TRBJ2-7; D perhaps matches TRBD2 (5 bases). The chain's CDR3 is CASRGDYEQYF. CDR3 nucleotide sequence: TGTGCCAGCCGGGGTGACTACGAGCAGTACTTC.